These 14 T cell receptor beta chains were sequenced from one sample in a study of shared clonotypes between healthy human individuals. TCRdb's table, derived via immunoSEQ multiplex PCR, lists solely in-frame clones and lacks some. The sample consists of 1.4 million or so clones, 98% of them appearing once. Sequenced input: naive CD4+ T cells sorted from blood. Subset described: CD45RA+ positively selected. The receptors come from a man in his thirties or forties in good health.

This clone came up once. The genes are TRBV9 and TRBJ2-7, with 8 nucleotides matching TRBD1. Germline lookup yields CDR1 SGDLS and CDR2 YYNGEE. V was pared by 0 bases and J by 0 bases, with 8 bases of the junction left unmatched. CDR3 length: 17 residues. Here the CDR3 reads CASSVALSGTGSYEQYF. CDR3 DNA: TGTGCCAGCAGCGTAGCTCTTTCCGGGACAGGCTCCTACGAGCAGTACTTC.

The rearrangement joins TRBV7-9 to TRBJ2-2; possible D gene TRBD2, 5 bases. The V and J ends lost 8 bases and 0 bases respectively, with 16 bases between them. Germline V gene data show CDR1 as SEHNR and CDR2 as FQNEAQ (reference sequence). This CDR3 region has 16 residues. CDR3 sequence: CASPKERATNTGELFF. The CDR3 DNA reads as TGTGCCAGCCCTAAAGAGAGGGCCACGAACACCGGGGAGCTGTTTTTT.

The chain uses TRBV19 and TRBJ2-2, with 8 bases identical to TRBD1. The CDR3 length is 15 residues. Trimming took 2 bases from V and 4 from J; bases not matched to a gene: 3. CDR1 LNHDA and CDR2 SQIVND come from the germline V gene (reference sequence). DNA of the CDR3: TGTGCCAGTAGTATACAGGGGGCTAGCACCGGGGAGCTGTTTTTT. Amino acid sequence: CASSIQGASTGELFF.

This clone was recorded once. The V call is TRBV5-5, the J call TRBJ1-5, with TRBD1 matching over 10 bases. The junction had 9 bases not matched to a gene; V was cut back by 4 bases and J by 5 bases. Germline CDR1 is SGHKS and CDR2 is YYEKEE (reference sequence). This CDR3 has 16 residues. The CDR3 DNA reads TGTGCCAGCAGCCCAGAACCGGGACAGGGGTATCAGCCCCAGCATTTT. It is translated as CASSPEPGQGYQPQHF.

J is TRBJ1-2 and V is TRBV4-2; D is perhaps TRBD1 (6 bases). There are 14 residues in the CDR3. Germline loops: CDR1 LGHNA, CDR2 YNFKEQ. Trimming pared 4 bases from V and 8 bases from J, leaving 17 bases between. Here the CDR3 DNA reads TGTGCCAGCAGCCGCCAAGGGGGACGGGCCGGCTACACCTTC. Protein sequence: CASSRQGGRAGYTF.

V is TRBV11-3 and J is TRBJ2-1, with 11 bases aligning to TRBD2. V shed 5 bases, J shed 4 bases, and the junction held 4 bases outside the gene matches. Germline-derived CDR1 and CDR2 are SGHNT and YENEEA. The CDR3 length is 15 residues. CDR3 nucleotide sequence: TGTGCCAGCAGCGTCGGGACTAGCGGTTACAATGAGCAGTTCTTC. It specifies CASSVGTSGYNEQFF.

J is TRBJ2-5 and V is TRBV11-2; D remains ambiguous. V lost 5 bases to trimming and J lost 7 bases, with 14 bases between them. The germline gives CDR1 SGHAT, CDR2 FQNNGV. There are 13 residues in the CDR3. Here the CDR3 DNA reads TGTGCCAGCAGCCCCTGGGGTGAAGGGACCCAGTACTTC. The encoded protein is CASSPWGEGTQYF.

This chain uses TRBV2 with TRBJ1-2; D is undetermined. Trimming pared 7 bases from V and 9 bases from J, leaving 15 bases between. The CDR3 length is 12 residues. Germline V gives CDR1 SNHLY, CDR2 FYNNEI. The CDR3 DNA is TGTGCCAGCACCGCCGATCACGGAAGCTACACCTTC. Its translation is CASTADHGSYTF.

This clone was seen just once. DNA for the CDR3: TGTGCCAGCAGAATTAGCGGGAGCGGGAATGAGCAGTTCTTC. The encoded protein is CASRISGSGNEQFF. This rearrangement joins TRBV6-1 to TRBJ2-1; 9 bases are shared with TRBD2. This CDR3 is built from 14 residues. The V gene's germline CDR1 is MNHNS and CDR2 SASEGT. V shed 6 bases, J shed 7 bases, and the junction held 7 bases outside the gene matches.

This chain links TRBV7-2 with TRBJ1-1, with 12 bases that match TRBD1. Germline lookup yields CDR1 SGHTA and CDR2 FQGNSA. V trimming: 5 bases; J trimming: 3 bases; junction bases outside the gene matches: 7. CDR3 length equals 16 residues. The chain's CDR3 is CASSPRGQGADTEAFF. CDR3 nucleotide sequence: TGTGCCAGCAGCCCTAGGGGACAGGGGGCGGACACTGAAGCTTTCTTT.

The V gene is TRBV5-1, the J gene TRBJ2-1; perhaps TRBD2 as D (5 bases). V lost 10 bases, J lost 7 bases, and 15 bases lay in between. Germline assignment: CDR1 SGHRS and CDR2 YFSETQ. The CDR3 is 12 amino acids. The CDR3 sequence: CAASLPGNEQFF. Written as DNA, the CDR3 is TGCGCCGCTAGTCTCCCGGGGAATGAGCAGTTCTTC.

This clone has a single count. The chain employs TRBV4-3 and TRBJ2-2; possibly TRBD2 for D (5 bases). With 1 base removed from V and 5 bases from J, the gap between germline ends came to 14 bases. The germline gives CDR1 LGHNA, CDR2 YSLEER. There are 16 residues in the CDR3. In DNA, the CDR3 is TGCGCCAGCAGCCAAGGCCACCTCCGAGGGACCGGGGAGCTGTTTTTT. Protein sequence: CASSQGHLRGTGELFF.

This chain uses TRBV7-2 with TRBJ1-1; 8 nucleotides line up with TRBD1. This CDR3 is 15 amino acids long. Germline V CDR1 and CDR2: SGHTA, FQGNSA. The J segment lost 3 bases and the V segment lost 2 bases, leaving 5 bases of the junction unmatched. For the CDR3, the DNA is TGTGCCAGCAGCTTATACGAGACAGGGGACACTGAAGCTTTCTTT. It specifies CASSLYETGDTEAFF.

This rearrangement joins TRBV10-1 to TRBJ2-1; 10 bases match TRBD2. This CDR3 spans 15 amino acids. V gave up 2 bases and J gave up 5 bases; unmatched junction bases: 3. The germline gives CDR1 WNHNN, CDR2 SYGVQD (reference sequence). The DNA of the CDR3 is TGCGCCAGCAGTGAGCCCACTAGCGGGAACAATGAGCAGTTCTTC. Protein sequence: CASSEPTSGNNEQFF.